This record looks at one T cell receptor (beta chain) sequence and its context. This clonotype was found a few times. There is no known antigen for this receptor. Base-call qualities are not available, and no considerably larger clone is one nucleotide away. Measured from the cysteine to the phenylalanine, the CDR3 is 16 residues long. Just CDR3 DNA is preserved here, 48 bases in frame from base 1. Germline trimming amounts to 0 bases on V and 8 bases on J, with 9 as the count of junction bases outside the gene matches. Based on the germline V gene, the CDR1 and CDR2 sequences are KGHDR and SFDVKD. These data belong to a study of regulatory T cells in long-lasting Graves disease (TCRdb year 2021). Describing the broader study: Newly diagnosed Graves' disease patients had taken antithyroid drugs for less than 3 months. Patients with persistent Graves' disease were compared with patients with newly diagnosed Graves' disease using TCR sequencing and RNA sequencing of peripheral blood. The study was conducted in China and was registered as a clinical trial. A total of around 35 samples underwent TCR sequencing: some 13 from persistent and 20 from newly diagnosed Graves' disease patients.

General conclusions and limits of the study: Only peripheral blood was studied, because thyroid tissue, the primary lesion, was inaccessible. Persistent patients shared more public clonotypes among themselves (approximately 2,500) than newly diagnosed patients did (more than 850). Sequencing and analysis were limited to the TCR beta chain. Persistent Graves' disease patients showed lower TCR Shannon entropy and fewer highly expanded clones than newly diagnosed patients, suggesting clonal expansion. As a limitation, the authors acknowledged that the small sample size may reduce accuracy. Persistent disease showed preferential use of TRBV28, TRBJ1-2 and TRBJ2-5, whereas newly diagnosed disease favored TRBV20-1 and TRBJ2-1.

Library creation used multiplex PCR. Sequencing was carried out with an Illumina HiSeq 4000. iRepertoire HTBI primers and Arm-PCR amplification of CDR3 regions were used to construct TCR beta libraries. PCR products were gel purified before sequencing. The authors' analysis ran thus. Gene usage analysis of CDR3 amino acid clonotypes used the 62 TRBV and about 15 TRBJ segments found across samples. COPE and FqMerger were used to merge the filtered high-quality paired reads into contigs. BLAST was used to align contigs to IMGT TRBV, TRBD and TRBJ reference genes, with CDR3 defined following IMGT. Clonotypes above 0.1% frequency were classified as highly expanded clones. Shannon entropy was used to measure repertoire diversity, and the Gini coefficient was used to measure V-J evenness. A clonotype found in more than one individual was treated as public. TCRdb reprocessing: public reads trimmed at Q25 with fastp, clones called with MiXCR, in-frame beta chains kept. Merged by CDR3 protein, the rows form single entries marked with the most common genes and DNA. These V and J calls are TCRdb output, not the study's own analysis. The sample profile shows almost 450,000 distinct CDR3 sequences; about 15% of them were found once. The top ten hold about 11% of the sample.

Interpreted using the paper, the time point label stands for: newly diagnosed GD, antithyroid drugs for less than 3 months. RNA was extracted from PBMCs in TRIzol for both TCR sequencing and RNA sequencing. The diagnosis of Graves' disease followed American Thyroid Association guidelines. Recruitment of patients was carried out at an endocrinology department in Xi'an, China. Each patient gave approximately 10 milliliters of peripheral blood, collected in an EDTA anticoagulant tube. Ficoll Paque Plus density gradient separation was used to isolate PBMCs, and no further T cell sorting was done. RNA quality was checked with an Agilent 2100 Bioanalyzer and agarose gel, and concentration with a NanoDrop 2000. The data were also submitted as part of a second study, on T cells in Graves' hyperthyroidism and ophthalmopathy. The second paper states: A patient counted as having stable Graves' hyperthyroidism if no progression to ophthalmopathy occurred over 18 months of follow-up. Hyperthyroidism patients were newly diagnosed, had a disease duration of under 2 months, and were aged 18 to 65 years. Any patient with an uncontrolled infection, another autoimmune disease, pregnancy or lactation was excluded. Diagnoses were established on the basis of clinical symptoms, serum thyroxine and TRAb, thyroid ultrasound, and orbital computed tomography. A first-round RT-PCR of the TCR CDR3 used the HTBI primer set with the Qiagen OneStep RT-PCR kit. Most expanded thyroid clonotypes (frequency above 0.001) were also detected in blood, suggesting blood repertoires may reflect thyroid immune responses. A model built on a 13 V-J signature distinguished ophthalmopathy from stable hyperthyroidism, reaching 85% to 90% sensitivity and around 81% specificity in cross-validation and 80%/75% in testing. During validation, the model predicted progression to ophthalmopathy a median of around 6 months ahead of onset, with approximately 71% sensitivity and about 75% specificity. A discovery cohort of around 100 patients, about 40 with Graves' ophthalmopathy and under 60 with stable Graves' hyperthyroidism, was used to find distinguishing TCR V-J signatures. An independent validation cohort of 18 to 20 hyperthyroidism patients and about 15 patients who later progressed to ophthalmopathy tested prospective prediction of ophthalmopathy. The 100 or so discovery patients were randomly split 7:3 into training and test sets. The study also compared thyroid tissue and blood T-cell repertoires from several Graves' hyperthyroidism patients. Once sampling was done, hyperthyroidism patients were given methimazole at a starting dose of 30 mg daily, whereas ophthalmopathy patients were given high-dose intravenous methylprednisolone. Libraries were constructed in a second round of multiplex PCR, after which size selection and purification were performed. Libraries were sequenced paired-end with 100 bp reads on an Illumina HiSeq2000. SOAPnuke was used to process the raw data, removing reads that contained adapters or uncalled bases, had a mean Phred below 15, or lacked an exact match to the constant primer or identifier. COPE v1.2.5 was used to merge high-quality paired reads, and clonotypes were defined as unique nucleotide sequences. MiTCR v1.1 was used to align clonotypes to the IMGT TRBV, TRBD and TRBJ reference segments. Analysis was restricted to V-J combinations with a frequency above 0.0001, which covered 99.2% of repertoires. A TCS score was defined as the ratio between F50 (clonal expansion) and ExV (chaos), using BLOSUM62-based TCRdist between CDR3 peptides within each V-J. Welch's t-statistics and random forest reduced just over 500 V-J features to 13, which were used in a naive Bayes classifier (R e1071). No statistical method was used to fix the sample size in advance, and group allocation was not hidden from the investigators. The paper reports TCR Vbeta CDR3 sequencing of over 130 peripheral blood samples: around 45 ophthalmopathy, over 70 hyperthyroidism and around 17 progressor patients.

The sample was peripheral blood mononuclear cells (PBMCs), taken at new diagnosis, from a patient treated with antithyroid drugs. The sequence joins TRBV24-1 to TRBJ2-1, and TRBD2 matches 7 of the central bases. The receptor comes from a woman in her 30s with Graves disease. Donor details come from another sample of the same person, matched by shared clones. The CDR3 region reads CATSDLSQREIHEQFF. DNA sequence: TGTGCCACCAGTGATTTGTCCCAGCGGGAAATTCATGAGCAGTTCTTC.